Listed below are T cell receptor beta chains from one sample, sequenced in a study of T cells after posttransplantation cyclophosphamide. Using immunoSEQ multiplex PCR, the repertoire was profiled, and TCRdb retains in-frame clones only, with some absent. The sample has tens of thousands of clones, about 98% seen once. Sequencing was carried out using naive CD8+ T cells sorted from PBMCs. The receptors derive from a man between 35 and 55 years old in good health, CMV-negative, and a related stem cell transplant donor. The conserved cysteine and the conserved F or W are not part of the CDR3 here.

v_call,j_call,cdr3_length,cdr3_aa
TRBV6-6,TRBJ2-7,14,ASSYPDGTGGDEQY
TRBV19,.,11,ASSIAADYEQY
TRBV7-6,TRBJ2-5,13,ASSPGQGIRETQY
TRBV29-1,TRBJ2-7,14,SVDGREGQGLGEQY
TRBV30,TRBJ2-5,15,AWSGDPWRGTGETQY
TRBV5-1,TRBJ2-6,14,ASSDRDSPGANVLT
TRBV11-2,TRBJ2-3,15,ASSSTLAGRTTDTQY
TRBV28,TRBJ2-2,14,AGRPTSGRNTGELF
TRBV27,TRBJ1-5,13,ASSLTGLGNQPQH
TRBV2,TRBJ2-2,11,AQEEGNTGELF
TRBV6-5,TRBJ2-7,11,ASSYRGDYEQY
TRBV5-4,TRBJ1-4,13,ASSLGPGTDEKLF
TRBV4-2,TRBJ2-7,13,ASSQGTSAAYEQY
TRBV27,TRBJ1-5,11,ASSSNRGQPQH
TRBV7-9,TRBJ1-5,11,ASSQNSNQPQH
TRBV19,TRBJ2-3,15,ASSIDWQRRYTDTQY
TRBV9,TRBJ1-2,13,ASSVVSGQGHGYT
TRBV7-9,TRBJ2-1,11,ASPPSGKHEQF
TRBV7-8,TRBJ2-7,12,ASSLVGAGDEQY
TRBV5-6,TRBJ2-7,13,ASSLAVDIAYEQY
TRBV7-9,TRBJ1-5,13,ASSSDRDSNQPQH
TRBV11-3,TRBJ2-2,18,ASSSQGPSGRALNTGELF
TRBV5-1,TRBJ2-7,13,ASSLGLAGVYEQY
TRBV19,TRBJ1-2,12,ASSIVGQGIGYT
TRBV28,TRBJ2-7,13,ASSLIPGGLAEQY
TRBV28,TRBJ2-7,12,ASSPPGGSYEQY
TRBV10-3,TRBJ2-7,10,AISESSMEQY
TRBV7-9,TRBJ1-1,10,ASSFRVTEAF
TRBV5-3,TRBJ2-3,18,ARSGPRDGREERRADTQY
TRBV28,TRBJ2-1,12,ASSLGEAYNEQF
TRBV9,TRBJ2-1,15,ASSPTWERASYNEQF
TRBV28,TRBJ2-3,13,ASSFSGGRGDTQY
TRBV6-6,TRBJ1-4,14,ASRLSGQLSNEKLF
TRBV7-9,TRBJ2-7,13,ASSLDGRPSREQY
TRBV27,TRBJ2-7,12,ASRRTGESYEQY
TRBV7-9,TRBJ1-5,13,ASSLGDREGQPQH
TRBV2,TRBJ2-2,10,AAGGNTGELF